Shown below are 26 T cell receptor beta chains from a single sample sequenced in a study of blood T cell repertoires in COVID-19. Clones were sequenced by immunoSEQ multiplex PCR, and TCRdb holds only the in-frame ones, with some missing. The sample has 270,000 or so clones; approximately 90% are singletons. The sequenced sample consisted of PBMCs or T cells enriched from blood (not recorded which). The receptors originated from a woman in her 40s with acute COVID-19.

The V call is TRBV5-4, the J call TRBJ2-3, with 9 bases identical to TRBD2. J gave up 0 bases and V 1 base, and 3 bases lay outside the gene matches. This CDR3 has 16 amino acids. Germline assignment: CDR1 SGHNT and CDR2 YYREEE (reference sequence). The CDR3 bases are TGTGCCAGCAGCTTGCGGCGGGGGGGTAGCACAGATACGCAGTATTTT. It yields the protein CASSLRRGGSTDTQYF.

The CDR3 region has the DNA TGTGCCACCAGTGATTTCCCTCGGACAGGGATGAACACCGGGGAGCTGTTTTTT. This encodes CATSDFPRTGMNTGELFF. The chain couples TRBV24-1 to TRBJ2-2; 8 bases line up with TRBD1. Trimming cost V 1 base and J 1 base; bases outside gene matches: 7. The CDR3 covers 18 residues. Per germline, CDR1 KGHDR and CDR2 SFDVKD.

The chain combines TRBV24-1 with TRBJ1-2, with D possibly TRBD1 on 6 matching bases. Germline V gene data show CDR1 as KGHDR and CDR2 as SFDVKD. The CDR3 length is 16 residues. Trimming stripped 2 bases from V and 3 bases from J, with 15 bases between. This chain's CDR3 is CATSDSAQGEDYGYTF. Written as DNA, the CDR3 is TGTGCCACCAGTGATTCAGCACAGGGTGAGGACTATGGCTACACCTTC.

This chain links TRBV19 with TRBJ1-3; no clear D gene. CDR3 length equals 16 residues. Germline V CDR1 and CDR2: LNHDA, SQIVND (reference sequence). Deletions cut 2 bases from V and 0 bases from J, with 11 bases between. This chain's CDR3 is CASSIIIVNSGNTIYF. For the CDR3, the DNA is TGTGCCAGTAGTATAATAATAGTCAACTCTGGAAACACCATATATTTT. Looking up the rest from reference TRBV19 and TRBJ1-3 gives the full variable domain: DGGITQSPKYLFRKEGQNVTLSCEQNLNHDAMYWYRQDPGQGLRLIYYSQIVNDFQKGDIAEGYSVSREKKESFPLTVTSAQKNPTAFYLCASSIIIVNSGNTIYFGEGSWLTVV.

This chain uses TRBV7-9 with TRBJ1-4; 7 positions match TRBD1. This CDR3 is built from 14 residues. The V segment lost 5 bases and the J segment 7 bases; nucleotides outside the gene matches: 7. Germline V gene lookup returns CDR1 SEHNR and CDR2 FQNEAQ (reference sequence). CDR3 nucleotides: TGTGCCAGCAGCAGAAGCACAGGGGTTGAAAAACTGTTTTTT. Translated, it gives CASSRSTGVEKLFF. Full variable domain (missing parts from reference TRBV7-9 and TRBJ1-4): DTGVSQNPRHKITKRGQNVTFRCDPISEHNRLYWYRQTLGQGPEFLTYFQNEAQLEKSRLLSDRFSAERPKGSFSTLEIQRTEQGDSAMYLCASSRSTGVEKLFFGSGTQLSVL.

The genes are TRBV6-2 or TRBV6-3 and TRBJ2-7, with TRBD1 matching 7 bases. The CDR3 runs 12 residues. Trimming at V came to 5 bases and at J to 5 bases, leaving 3 bases not matched to a gene. Germline CDR1 MNHEY, CDR2 SVGEGT. Here the CDR3 reads CASSDRAHEQYF. In DNA form, the CDR3 reads TGTGCCAGCAGTGACAGGGCCCACGAGCAGTACTTC.

The chain is built from TRBV19 and TRBJ2-7; 10 bases are shared with TRBD1. The CDR3 loop spans 15 amino acids. Trimming at V came to 5 bases and at J to 6 bases, leaving 10 bases not matched to a gene. The germline V gene has CDR1 LNHDA and CDR2 SQIVND (reference sequence). DNA of the CDR3: TGTGCCAGTAGTTTCGCGGGACAGGGGTGGGTCGAGCAGTACTTC. This encodes CASSFAGQGWVEQYF.

For the CDR3, the DNA is TGTGCCAGCAGTACCCTACCCGGACTAGCCGGGGAGCAGTACTTC. This codes for CASSTLPGLAGEQYF. This chain joins TRBV2 and TRBJ2-7; 8 nucleotides agree with TRBD2. The germline V gene has CDR1 SNHLY and CDR2 FYNNEI. The V segment lost 5 bases and the J segment 7 bases; nucleotides outside the gene matches: 13. This CDR3 region has 15 residues. Full variable domain (outside the CDR3, taken from reference TRBV2 and TRBJ2-7): EPEVTQTPSHQVTQMGQEVILRCVPISNHLYFYWYRQILGQKVEFLVSFYNNEISEKSEIFDDQFSVERPDGSNFTLKIRSTKLEDSAMYFCASSTLPGLAGEQYFGPGTRLTVT.

This clone came up once. The J gene is TRBJ1-2, the V gene TRBV4-1; 7 nucleotides agree with TRBD1. J was trimmed by 2 bases and V by 1 base; bases with no gene match: 4. The CDR3 extends over 15 amino acids. Germline lookup yields CDR1 MGHRA and CDR2 YSYEKL. CDR3: CASSQGTGMNYGYTF. CDR3 nucleotides: TGCGCCAGCAGCCAAGGGACAGGAATGAACTATGGCTACACCTTC.

This chain connects TRBV11-3 to TRBJ2-3; possible D gene TRBD2, 6 bases. V gave up 6 bases and J gave up 2 bases, with 21 bases separating them. The CDR3 is 17 amino acids. Per the germline V gene, CDR1 is SGHNT and CDR2 is YENEEA. The CDR3 region is CASSLRGSGAFTDTQYF. As DNA, the CDR3 is TGTGCCAGCAGTCTCCGGGGGAGCGGAGCTTTCACAGATACGCAGTATTTT.

The chain has TRBV27 and TRBJ1-1, with 9 bases lining up with TRBD1. Germline assignment: CDR1 MNHEY and CDR2 SMNVEV (reference sequence). Germline trimming cut 3 bases from V and 4 bases from J; bases unmatched to any gene: 6. The CDR3 has 15 amino acids. The CDR3 sequence is CASSFGQGIGTEAFF. The CDR3 region has the DNA TGTGCCAGCAGTTTCGGACAGGGGATAGGCACTGAAGCTTTCTTT.

The CDR3 protein is CASSLPRGHGNTIYF. CDR3 bases: TGTGCCAGCAGTTTACCCAGGGGGCATGGAAACACCATATATTTT. The gene calls are TRBV28 and TRBJ1-3; 8 nucleotides align to TRBD1. Per the germline V gene, CDR1 is MDHEN and CDR2 is SYDVKM. The junction had 3 bases not matched to a gene; V was cut back by 2 bases and J by 3 bases. CDR3 length equals 15 residues. Drawing the rest from reference TRBV28 and TRBJ1-3, the complete variable domain is DVKVTQSSRYLVKRTGEKVFLECVQDMDHENMFWYRQDPGLGLRLIYFSYDVKMKEKGDIPEGYSVSREKKERFSLILESASTNQTSMYLCASSLPRGHGNTIYFGEGSWLTVV.

The V call is TRBV7-9, the J call TRBJ1-2, with 7 positions matching TRBD1. The germline V gene has CDR1 SEHNR and CDR2 FQNEAQ (reference sequence). The length of the CDR3 is 13 residues. J gave up 8 bases and V 5 bases, and 8 bases lay outside the gene matches. CDR3 DNA: TGTGCCAGCAGCGCCACAGGGGTGGGCGGCTACACCTTC. It is translated as CASSATGVGGYTF.

The rearrangement links TRBV2 to TRBJ2-3; TRBD2 matches 8 bases. Germline-derived CDR1 and CDR2 are SNHLY and FYNNEI. Trimming cost V 7 bases and J 2 bases; bases outside gene matches: 8. This CDR3 comprises 15 residues. The DNA for the CDR3 is TGTGCCAGCACCGGTCCGGGAGGGGTCACAGATACGCAGTATTTT. It codes for CASTGPGGVTDTQYF.

The DNA of the CDR3 is TGTGCCTTAAGCCAGGGGGAAGCAAATTCACCCCTCCACTTT. Translating it yields CALSQGEANSPLHF. The chain links TRBV30 to TRBJ1-6; 7 nucleotides agree with TRBD1. The trim removed 7 bases at V and 7 bases at J, leaving 10 bases unmatched. The CDR3 is 14 residues long. Per the germline V gene, CDR1 is GTSNPN and CDR2 is SVGIG (reference sequence).

The chain carries TRBV30 and TRBJ1-1; D unresolved. V dropped 0 bases and J dropped 5 bases, with 10 bases sitting between them. Germline V gene lookup returns CDR1 GTSNPN and CDR2 SVGIG (reference sequence). This CDR3 is 13 amino acids long. The CDR3 sequence is CAWSVTIRTEAFF. The CDR3 DNA sequence: TGTGCCTGGAGTGTAACTATAAGGACTGAAGCTTTCTTT.

Only one count was recorded for this clone. The chain combines TRBV28 with TRBJ2-2; 10 bases are shared with TRBD1. Trimming removed 6 bases from V and 6 bases from J; junction bases left unmatched: 7. The CDR3 is made up of 15 amino acids. Germline-derived CDR1 and CDR2 are MDHEN and SYDVKM. The CDR3 coding sequence is TGTGCCAGCAGGCCCGGGACAGGGGACGCCGGGGAGCTGTTTTTT. This gives the protein CASRPGTGDAGELFF.

The rearrangement joins TRBV9 to TRBJ1-6, with D possibly matching TRBD1 (5 bases). Trimming shortened V by 1 base and J by 5 bases, and 7 bases separated the two germline ends. Germline V gives CDR1 SGDLS, CDR2 YYNGEE. The CDR3 totals 14 residues. CDR3 amino acids: CASSVRQNNSPLHF. The DNA for the CDR3 is TGTGCCAGCAGCGTAAGACAGAATAATTCACCCCTCCACTTT.

The chain has TRBV7-3 and TRBJ2-2; 7 bases fit TRBD1. The CDR3 is made up of 14 amino acids. In germline, CDR1 is SGHTA, CDR2 FQGTGA. Trimming cost V 1 base and J 5 bases; bases outside gene matches: 1. CDR3 in amino acids: CASSLRQGTGELFF. DNA of the CDR3: TGTGCCAGCAGCTTAAGACAGGGTACCGGGGAGCTGTTTTTT.

This chain links TRBV6-5 with TRBJ1-2; TRBD1 aligns across 8 bases. The CDR3 is 16 residues long. V was clipped by 0 bases and J by 2 bases; unmatched bases: 5. The V gene's germline CDR1 is MNHEY and CDR2 SVGAGI. CDR3 sequence: CASSYSLTGANYGYTF. The DNA of the CDR3 is TGTGCCAGCAGTTACTCGCTGACAGGGGCGAACTATGGCTACACCTTC.

The chain joins TRBV10-1 to TRBJ1-3, with 7 positions matching TRBD1. CDR1 is WNHNN, CDR2 SYGVQD, per germline (reference sequence). V trimming: 2 bases; J trimming: 3 bases; junction bases outside the gene matches: 10. The CDR3 runs 17 residues. CDR3 bases: TGCGCCAGCAGTGAGGGTGAAGGGGGCCTTTTTGGAAACACCATATATTTT. This sequence encodes CASSEGEGGLFGNTIYF.

CDR3 sequence: CASSLSGSAQAGELFF. CDR3 nucleotide sequence: TGTGCCAGCAGCTTAAGCGGGAGCGCTCAGGCCGGGGAGCTGTTTTTT. The J gene is TRBJ2-2, the V gene TRBV7-3, with TRBD2 matching over 7 bases. The trim removed 1 base at V and 6 bases at J, leaving 8 bases unmatched. The V gene's germline CDR1 is SGHTA and CDR2 FQGTGA. This CDR3 has 16 residues.

This rearrangement joins TRBV25-1 to TRBJ1-2, with D maybe TRBD1 (6 bases). From germline, CDR1 is MGHDK and CDR2 SYGVNS. This CDR3 spans 17 amino acids. The V end lost 1 base, the J end lost 6 bases, and 21 bases lay between the germline ends. The CDR3 region is CASSEFRDPTGRHGYTF. The DNA for the CDR3 is TGTGCCAGCAGTGAATTTAGGGACCCTACAGGGAGACATGGCTACACCTTC.

The chain uses TRBV7-8 and TRBJ1-2; no definite D call. Germline assignment: CDR1 SGHVS and CDR2 FQNEAQ. This CDR3 spans 13 amino acids. V dropped 4 bases and J dropped 3 bases, with 9 bases sitting between them. CDR3 amino acids: CASSSGFHYGYTF. The CDR3 coding sequence is TGTGCCAGCAGCTCGGGGTTTCACTATGGCTACACCTTC.

The chain is built from TRBV11-2 and TRBJ2-1, with TRBD1 as a possible D gene (6 bases). V was pared by 5 bases and J by 9 bases, with 17 bases between. Germline assignment: CDR1 SGHAT and CDR2 FQNNGV. CDR3 length: 14 amino acids. Written as DNA, the CDR3 is TGTGCCAGCAGCGCCATACAGGGTCGGGGTGAGCAGTTCTTC. It is translated as CASSAIQGRGEQFF.

The chain links TRBV18 to TRBJ1-5; 7 nucleotides agree with TRBD1. The CDR3 spans 15 residues. CDR1 is KGHSH, CDR2 LQKENI, per germline. V lost 6 bases and J lost 2; bases outside the gene matches: 7. The CDR3: CASSLNGQGNQPQHF. The CDR3 DNA is TGTGCCAGCTCCCTAAACGGACAGGGCAATCAGCCCCAGCATTTT.